One and the same sample provided the 9 T cell receptor beta chains below, sequenced in a study of blood T cell repertoires in COVID-19. Only in-frame clones appear in the TCRdb table, and some are missing; sequencing was by immunoSEQ multiplex PCR. The data hold roughly 250,000 clones, with about 91% observed a single time. The source material was PBMCs or T cells enriched from blood (not recorded which). The receptors here all came from a woman aged 35 to 49 with acute COVID-19.

This clone was seen more than once but under ten times. The chain carries TRBV4-2 and TRBJ1-6; a weak D match, TRBD1 (5 bases). Between the trimmed V and J ends, which lost 0 bases and 7 bases, there was a span of 10 bases. Looked up from germline, CDR1 is LGHNA and CDR2 is YNFKEQ. The CDR3 length is 15 residues. CDR3 sequence: CASSQEYQGNSPLHF. CDR3 in DNA: TGTGCCAGCAGCCAAGAATATCAGGGAAATTCACCCCTCCACTTT.

The CDR3 is CASSSTGLAGYNEQFF. The CDR3, as DNA: TGTGCCAGCAGTTCGACCGGACTAGCGGGGTACAATGAGCAGTTCTTC. The J gene is TRBJ2-1, the V gene TRBV27; 12 bases match TRBD2. The CDR3 length is 16 residues. V dropped 4 bases and J dropped 4; count of bases not matched to a gene: 5. The germline CDR1 and CDR2 sequences are MNHEY and SMNVEV (reference sequence).

The CDR3 DNA reads TGCAGCGCCGCTCCTCAGACAGGGATCAACATTCAGTACTTC. Amino acids: CSAAPQTGINIQYF. The chain has TRBV29-1 and TRBJ2-4, with 7 nucleotides matching TRBD1. Germline loops: CDR1 SQVTM, CDR2 ANQGSEA. The CDR3 extends over 14 amino acids. Trimming took 7 bases from V and 7 from J; bases not matched to a gene: 13.

The V and J genes are TRBV24-1 and TRBJ2-1; a possible D gene is TRBD1 (6 bases). The CDR3 covers 16 residues. The V gene's germline CDR1 is KGHDR and CDR2 SFDVKD. Trimming took 1 base from V and 6 from J, leaving 15 bases between them. CDR3: CATSDFGTLSGNEQFF. The CDR3 DNA reads TGTGCCACCAGTGATTTTGGGACACTAAGCGGCAATGAGCAGTTCTTC.

The count of this clone is one. The chain links TRBV2 to TRBJ2-5, with D hard to call. This CDR3 spans 14 amino acids. V lost 6 bases and J lost 4, with 15 bases in between. Germline CDR1 reads SNHLY; CDR2 reads FYNNEI. The CDR3 nucleotides are TGTGCCAGCAGGCAAGACGACTCCAGAGAGACCCAGTACTTC. This gives the protein CASRQDDSRETQYF.

The chain has TRBV20-1 and TRBJ2-5; D gene unclear. V lost 3 bases to trimming and J lost 1 base, with 9 bases between them. This CDR3 comprises 13 residues. The germline gives CDR1 DFQATT, CDR2 SNEGSKA (reference sequence). In nucleotides, the CDR3 is TGCAGTGCTAGTGTCCCTCTCCAAGAGACCCAGTACTTC. Translation: CSASVPLQETQYF.

CDR3 sequence reads: CASSYLGSSDTGELFF. CDR3 nucleotides: TGTGCCAGCAGTTATCTCGGGTCGTCGGACACCGGGGAGCTGTTTTTT. The chain links TRBV6-2 or TRBV6-3 to TRBJ2-2; D not resolved. Germline V gene sequence: CDR1 MNHEY, CDR2 SVGEGT. The CDR3 has 16 residues. V was pared by 3 bases and J by 3 bases, with 14 bases between.

This chain joins TRBV21-1 and TRBJ1-1; no DNA check was done on the table's D call, TRBD1. TRBV21-1 is a pseudogene segment. The CDR3 has 16 amino acids. DNA for the CDR3: TGTGCCAGCAGCTTCCGACAGGTAGGAAGGGACACTGAAGCTTTCTTT. Amino acids: CASSFRQVGRDTEAFF.

V and J are TRBV5-1 and TRBJ1-1, with 8 bases that match TRBD1. Germline-derived CDR1 and CDR2 are SGHRS and YFSETQ. J was trimmed by 5 bases and V by 5 bases; bases with no gene match: 8. The CDR3 is 14 amino acids. CDR3: CASRADRERTEAFF. In DNA form, the CDR3 reads TGCGCCAGCAGGGCGGACAGGGAACGAACTGAAGCTTTCTTT. Drawing the rest from reference TRBV5-1 and TRBJ1-1, the complete variable domain is KAGVTQTPRYLIKTRGQQVTLSCSPISGHRSVSWYQQTPGQGLQFLFEYFSETQRNKGNFPGRFSGRQFSNSRSEMNVSTLELGDSALYLCASRADRERTEAFFGQGTRLTVV.